This is a list of T cell receptor beta chains from one sample in a study of OX40 agonist ivuxolimab in advanced cancers. Clones were sequenced by immunoSEQ multiplex PCR, and TCRdb holds only the in-frame ones, with some missing. The sample lists approximately 94,000 clones, 89% occurring once. Specimen: CD4+ or CD8+ T cells sorted from blood, collected in a trial of the OX40 agonist ivuxolimab. Source of these receptors: an adult with an advanced solid tumor such as melanoma, head and neck, liver or kidney cancer. Each CDR3 is given with its conserved first and last residue. A D gene is named only where the DNA matches it firmly. Clone size is stated in some rows and not others, as once, few, many or a class when expanded.

j_gene,abundance,v_gene,d_gene,CDR3nt,CDR3aa
TRBJ2-1,once,TRBV29-1,TRBD2,TGCAGCGCCGGACTAGCGGGAGATTACAATGAGCAGTTCTTC,CSAGLAGDYNEQFF
TRBJ2-7,-,TRBV7-6,TRBD1,TGTGCCAGCAGCCCTCGGACAGGGGTCTACGAGCAGTACTTC,CASSPRTGVYEQYF
TRBJ2-7,-,TRBV4-1,TRBD1,TGCGCCAGCAGCCACGGGGGACAGGGCTACTACGAGCAGTACTTC,CASSHGGQGYYEQYF
TRBJ2-7,-,TRBV10-3,-,TGTGCCATCAGTGAAGAAGGACTACGGTGGGAGCAGTACTTC,CAISEEGLRWEQYF
TRBJ1-2,-,TRBV30,-,TGTGCCTGGAGTGTAAGCGGGGGACACTATGGCTACACCTTC,CAWSVSGGHYGYTF
TRBJ2-5,-,TRBV7-3,TRBD1,TGTGCCAGCAGCCAACAGGGGGCGCCTATGGAGACCCAGTACTTC,CASSQQGAPMETQYF
TRBJ2-1,-,TRBV18,TRBD1,TGTGCCAGCTCACTCTATAAGACAGGGGACAATGAGCAGTTCTTC,CASSLYKTGDNEQFF
TRBJ2-7,-,TRBV6-6,TRBD2,TGTGCCAGCAGTTACTCCGGGGGGTACTACGAGCAGTACTTC,CASSYSGGYYEQYF
TRBJ2-1,-,TRBV7-2,TRBD1,TGTGCCAGCAGAACTACAGGGGGGATATACAATGAGCAGTTCTTC,CASRTTGGIYNEQFF
TRBJ1-2,-,TRBV19,-,TGTGCCAGTAGCCAGGGGCCCATGATTCGGGGGAACTATGGCTACACCTTC,CASSQGPMIRGNYGYTF
TRBJ1-5,few,TRBV29-1,-,TGCAGCGTTTCACGGGGGAACAATCAGCCCCAGCATTTT,CSVSRGNNQPQHF
TRBJ1-2,-,TRBV27,-,TGTGCCAGCAGTTTAGGGATCTTAGGTGGCTACACCTTC,CASSLGILGGYTF
TRBJ1-2,few,TRBV5-1,-,TGCGCCAGCACCGAGAGTCCGGGGAACTATGGCTACACCTTC,CASTESPGNYGYTF
TRBJ1-5,-,TRBV6-1,-,TGTGCCAGCAGTGAAGCTGGCCCCTTCCAGCCCCAGCATTTT,CASSEAGPFQPQHF
TRBJ1-2,-,TRBV30,-,TGTGCCTGGAACAAGTGGGGCTATGGCTACACCTTC,CAWNKWGYGYTF
TRBJ2-1,-,TRBV9,TRBD2,TGTGCCAGCAGCGTAGGAGGGGTAGCGGGAGAGGAGCAGTTCTTC,CASSVGGVAGEEQFF
TRBJ2-1,-,TRBV6-5,-,TGTGCCAGCAGTTACTCGGGGCCCGGGGCGGCGGATGAGCAGTTCTTC,CASSYSGPGAADEQFF
TRBJ2-1,-,TRBV5-1,-,TGCGCCAGCAGCTTGGCCATCGGATTTGGTGAGCAGTTCTTC,CASSLAIGFGEQFF
TRBJ1-3,-,TRBV28,-,TGTGCCAGCTTCGCAGGGCACTCAAACACCATATATTTT,CASFAGHSNTIYF
TRBJ2-3,-,TRBV5-1,TRBD2,TGCGCCAGCAGCCCCGGACTAGCGGGAGTAGTAGATACGCAGTATTTT,CASSPGLAGVVDTQYF
TRBJ1-5,-,TRBV6-1,-,TGTGCCAGCAGTGAAGCCGGTGGGGGGCAGCCCCAGCATTTT,CASSEAGGGQPQHF
TRBJ2-1,-,TRBV5-1,TRBD2,TGCGCCAGCAGCCTTCCTAGCGGGAGCAATGAGCAGTTCTTC,CASSLPSGSNEQFF
TRBJ2-1,-,TRBV10-3,-,TGTGCCATCAGTGGACTTGCGTTGCATGAGCAGTTCTTC,CAISGLALHEQFF
TRBJ2-7,-,TRBV19,TRBD1,TGTGCCAGTAGTATGTATGGGACAGGGGCCTCCTACGAGCAGTACTTC,CASSMYGTGASYEQYF
TRBJ2-7,-,TRBV7-8,TRBD1,TGTGCCAGCAGCTACCGACGGGACAGGAGAGCTGGATACGAGCAGTACTTC,CASSYRRDRRAGYEQYF
TRBJ2-7,-,TRBV5-1,-,TGCGCCAGCAGCTTGGCCCAGGGGGGGGGCGAGCAGTACTTC,CASSLAQGGGEQYF
TRBJ1-1,-,TRBV21-1,-,TGTGCCAGCAGCAGCCATCGGACAGGGAGGTTAGGGACTGAAGCTTTCTTT,CASSSHRTGRLGTEAFF
TRBJ2-3,-,TRBV18,-,TGTGCCAGCTCACCACCGGACCGTACGCAGTATTTT,CASSPPDRTQYF
TRBJ1-5,-,TRBV19,-,TGTGCCAGTAGTATAGCCGGTCAGCCCCAGCATTTT,CASSIAGQPQHF
TRBJ2-4,once,TRBV5-1,-,TGCGCCAGCAGCGCCGGGGTGGGAAACATTCAGTACTTC,CASSAGVGNIQYF
TRBJ2-4,-,TRBV11-3,TRBD1,TGTGCCAGCAGCTCGGGGACAGGGTCCATTCAGTACTTC,CASSSGTGSIQYF
TRBJ2-7,-,TRBV29-1,TRBD2,TGCAGCGTTGATGGACTAGCGAACGAGCAGTACTTC,CSVDGLANEQYF
TRBJ1-1,-,TRBV5-6,-,TGTGCCAGCAGAACGGGACCGCGATCGAACACTGAAGCTTTCTTT,CASRTGPRSNTEAFF
TRBJ2-5,-,TRBV7-3,TRBD2,TGTGCCAGCAGCCCCAGTGGCCGGGGGGGCTGGGGAGAGACCCAGTACTTC,CASSPSGRGGWGETQYF
TRBJ1-1,-,TRBV6-5,TRBD1,TGTGCCAGCAGTTACCTCCAGACAGGGCGGTACACTGAAGCTTTCTTT,CASSYLQTGRYTEAFF
TRBJ2-2,-,TRBV27,TRBD2,TGTGCCAGCAGGGGACTAGCGGGAGTTCTCGGGGAGCTGTTTTTT,CASRGLAGVLGELFF
TRBJ1-6,-,TRBV11-2,TRBD1,TGTGCCAGCAGCTTCCGGACAGGGAATTCACCCCTCCACTTT,CASSFRTGNSPLHF
TRBJ2-5,-,TRBV9,TRBD1,TGTGCCAGCAGCGGTAGGGGACAGGGAGCAGAGACCCAGTACTTC,CASSGRGQGAETQYF
TRBJ1-5,-,TRBV19,-,TGTGCCAGTAGTACCCGGGGGGGTGTGAGGACCCAGCATTTT,CASSTRGGVRTQHF
TRBJ1-2,-,TRBV30,TRBD1,TGTGCCTGGAAGATGGTTCCAGGGGGCACCAATGGCTACACCTTC,CAWKMVPGGTNGYTF
TRBJ2-5,-,TRBV5-6,-,TGTGCCAGCAGCTTGACCGAGGGGGGCTCAGAGACCCAGTACTTC,CASSLTEGGSETQYF
TRBJ1-1,-,TRBV2,-,TGTGCCAGCATCATGCGACAGTTGAACACTGAAGCTTTCTTT,CASIMRQLNTEAFF
TRBJ2-7,-,TRBV2,-,TGTGCCAGCGGGACATCCTTCTCCTACGAGCAGTACTTC,CASGTSFSYEQYF
TRBJ2-5,-,TRBV7-3,-,TGTGCCAGCAGCTTAAGTGGGGGGGCGGAGACCCAGTACTTC,CASSLSGGAETQYF
TRBJ2-7,-,TRBV7-2,-,TGTGCCAGCAGCCCAAGGGGGGGGAGGTATTTCGAGCAGTACTTC,CASSPRGGRYFEQYF
TRBJ2-7,-,TRBV5-1,-,TGCGCCAGCAGTACGGACAGAGCCTACGAGCAGTACTTC,CASSTDRAYEQYF
TRBJ1-5,-,TRBV10-3,-,TGTGCCATCAGTGAAAGCCATGGGTCTAGCAATCAGCCCCAGCATTTT,CAISESHGSSNQPQHF
TRBJ1-3,-,TRBV5-3,TRBD1,TGTGCCAGAAGCACCACGGACAGGGGGCGAAACACCATATATTTT,CARSTTDRGRNTIYF
TRBJ1-1,once,TRBV27,-,TGTGCCAGCAGTTTGACGGCCGGAACACCGAACACTGAAGCTTTCTTT,CASSLTAGTPNTEAFF
TRBJ2-3,-,TRBV11-3,TRBD1,TGTGCCAATACAGGGGTCAGGGGGCCGGAGGCAGATACGCAGTATTTT,CANTGVRGPEADTQYF
TRBJ1-1,-,TRBV19,-,TGTGCCAGCAACAGACAGACGATGAACACTGAAGCTTTCTTT,CASNRQTMNTEAFF
TRBJ2-7,-,TRBV27,TRBD1,TGTGCCAGCAATTTGAGGTACAGGGGAACGTTCGACGAGCAGTACTTC,CASNLRYRGTFDEQYF
TRBJ1-1,-,TRBV4-1,TRBD1,TGCGCCAGCAGCCAAGTGGGACAGGGACTGGCTGAAGCTTTCTTT,CASSQVGQGLAEAFF
TRBJ2-1,once,TRBV27,TRBD2,TGTGCCAGCAGCTATAGACTAGCGGGAGTAGACAATGAGCAGTTCTTC,CASSYRLAGVDNEQFF